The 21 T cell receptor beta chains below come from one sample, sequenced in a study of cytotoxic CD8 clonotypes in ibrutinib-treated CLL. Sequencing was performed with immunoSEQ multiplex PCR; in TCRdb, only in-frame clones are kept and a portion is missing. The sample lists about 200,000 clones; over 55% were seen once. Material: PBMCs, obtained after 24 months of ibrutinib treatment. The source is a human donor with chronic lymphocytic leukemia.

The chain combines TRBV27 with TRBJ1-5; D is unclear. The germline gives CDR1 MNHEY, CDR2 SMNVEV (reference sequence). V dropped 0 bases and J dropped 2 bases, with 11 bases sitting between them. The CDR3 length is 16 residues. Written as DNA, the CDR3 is TGTGCCAGCAGTTTATCCCTACCCCGGGGCAATCAGCCCCAGCATTTT. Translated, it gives CASSLSLPRGNQPQHF.

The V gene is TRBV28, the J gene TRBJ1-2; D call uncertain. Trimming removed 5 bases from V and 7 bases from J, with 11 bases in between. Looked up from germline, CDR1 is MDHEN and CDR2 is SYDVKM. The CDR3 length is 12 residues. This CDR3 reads CASSQKVVGYTF. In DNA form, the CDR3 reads TGTGCCAGCAGTCAAAAAGTGGTTGGCTACACCTTC.

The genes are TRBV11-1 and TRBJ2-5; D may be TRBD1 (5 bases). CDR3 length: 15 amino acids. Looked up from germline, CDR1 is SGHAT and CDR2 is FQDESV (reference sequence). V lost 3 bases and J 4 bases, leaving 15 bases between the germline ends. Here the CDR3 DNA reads TGTGCCAGCAGCTTTCAAGGGGCAATTATAGAGACCCAGTACTTC. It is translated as CASSFQGAIIETQYF.

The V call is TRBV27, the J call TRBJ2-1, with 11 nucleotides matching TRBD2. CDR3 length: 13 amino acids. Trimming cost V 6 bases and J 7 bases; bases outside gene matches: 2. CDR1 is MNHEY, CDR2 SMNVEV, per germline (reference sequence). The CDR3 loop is CASSPSGRNEQFF. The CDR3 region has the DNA TGTGCCAGCAGCCCTAGCGGGAGGAATGAGCAGTTCTTC.

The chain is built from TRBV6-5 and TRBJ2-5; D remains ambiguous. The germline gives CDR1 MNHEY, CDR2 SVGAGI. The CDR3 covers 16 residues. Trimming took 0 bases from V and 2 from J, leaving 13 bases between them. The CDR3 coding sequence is TGTGCCAGCAGTTACTCAGCAGGACGTTGGCAAGAGACCCAGTACTTC. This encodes CASSYSAGRWQETQYF.

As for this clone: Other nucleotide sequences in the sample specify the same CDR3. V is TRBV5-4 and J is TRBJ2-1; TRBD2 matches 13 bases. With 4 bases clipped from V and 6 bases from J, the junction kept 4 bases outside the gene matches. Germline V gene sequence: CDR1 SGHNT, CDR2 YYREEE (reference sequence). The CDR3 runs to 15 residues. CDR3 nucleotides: TGTGCCAGCAGCCTCCGACTAGCGGGAGGCAATGAGCAGTTCTTC. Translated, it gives CASSLRLAGGNEQFF. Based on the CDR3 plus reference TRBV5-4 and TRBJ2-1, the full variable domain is ETGVTQSPTHLIKTRGQQVTLRCSSQSGHNTVSWYQQALGQGPQFIFQYYREEENGRGNFPPRFSGLQFPNYSSELNVNALELDDSALYLCASSLRLAGGNEQFFGPGTRLTVL.

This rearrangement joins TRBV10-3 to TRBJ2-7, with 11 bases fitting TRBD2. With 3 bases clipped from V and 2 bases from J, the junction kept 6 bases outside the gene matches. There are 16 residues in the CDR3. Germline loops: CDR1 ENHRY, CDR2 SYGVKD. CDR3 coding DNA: TGTGCCATCAGTGAAAGGACTAGCGGGTATACCTACGAGCAGTACTTC. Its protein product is CAISERTSGYTYEQYF.

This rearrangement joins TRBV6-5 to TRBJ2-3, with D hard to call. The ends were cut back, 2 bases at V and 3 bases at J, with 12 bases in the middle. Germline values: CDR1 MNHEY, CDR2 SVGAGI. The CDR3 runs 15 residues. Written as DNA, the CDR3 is TGTGCCAGCAGTTACAAGGTACAGAGGACAGATACGCAGTATTTT. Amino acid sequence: CASSYKVQRTDTQYF.

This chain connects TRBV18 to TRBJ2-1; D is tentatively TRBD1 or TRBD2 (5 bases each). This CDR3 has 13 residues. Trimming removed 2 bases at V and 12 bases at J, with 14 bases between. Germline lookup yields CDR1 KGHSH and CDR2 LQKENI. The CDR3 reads CASSPGVRGRQFF. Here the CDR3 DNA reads TGTGCCAGCTCACCAGGCGTCCGGGGACGGCAGTTCTTC.

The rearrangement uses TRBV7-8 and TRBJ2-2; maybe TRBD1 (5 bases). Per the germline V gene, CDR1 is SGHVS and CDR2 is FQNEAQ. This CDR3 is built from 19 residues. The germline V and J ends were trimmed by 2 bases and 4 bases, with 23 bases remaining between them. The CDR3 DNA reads TGTGCCAGCAGCTTATTTCTCCAGGGTGGGTTGATTGGCACCGGGGAGCTGTTTTTT. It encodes CASSLFLQGGLIGTGELFF.

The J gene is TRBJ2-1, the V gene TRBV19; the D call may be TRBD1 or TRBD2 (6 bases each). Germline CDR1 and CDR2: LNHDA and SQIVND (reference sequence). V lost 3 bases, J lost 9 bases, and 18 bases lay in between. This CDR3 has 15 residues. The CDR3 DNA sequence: TGTGCCAGTAGTATTGGCGGCCTGGAGGGGGGTGAGCAGTTCTTC. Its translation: CASSIGGLEGGEQFF.

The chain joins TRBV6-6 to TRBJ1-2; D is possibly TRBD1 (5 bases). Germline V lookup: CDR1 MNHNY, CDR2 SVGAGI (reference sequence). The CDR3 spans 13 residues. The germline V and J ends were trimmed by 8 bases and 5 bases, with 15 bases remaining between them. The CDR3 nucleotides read TGTGCCAGCGCCAGGGTAGGAAGGTATGGCTACACCTTC. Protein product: CASARVGRYGYTF.

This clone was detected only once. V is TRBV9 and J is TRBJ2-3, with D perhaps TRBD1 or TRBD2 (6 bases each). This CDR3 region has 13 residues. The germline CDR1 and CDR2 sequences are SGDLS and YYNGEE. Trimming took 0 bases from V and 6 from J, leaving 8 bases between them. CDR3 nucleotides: TGTGCCAGCAGCGTAGAGGGGGGCGATACGCAGTATTTT. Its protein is CASSVEGGDTQYF.

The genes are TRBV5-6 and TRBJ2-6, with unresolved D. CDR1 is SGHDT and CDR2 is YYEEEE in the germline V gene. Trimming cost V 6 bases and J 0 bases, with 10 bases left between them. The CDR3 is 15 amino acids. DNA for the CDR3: TGTGCCAGCACCAACAGTATCTCTGGGGCCAACGTCCTGACTTTC. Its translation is CASTNSISGANVLTF.

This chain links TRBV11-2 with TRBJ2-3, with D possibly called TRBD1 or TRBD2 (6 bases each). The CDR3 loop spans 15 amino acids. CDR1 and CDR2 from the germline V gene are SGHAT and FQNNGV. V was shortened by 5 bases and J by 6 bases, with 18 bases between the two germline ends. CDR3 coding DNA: TGTGCCAGCAGCATAGGGGGGTGGGGCTTGGATACGCAGTATTTT. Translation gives CASSIGGWGLDTQYF.

The DNA for the CDR3 is TGTGCCTGGAGTTCTGGGCAGGGGCTCTACGAGCAGTACTTC. It codes for CAWSSGQGLYEQYF. The chain carries TRBV30 and TRBJ2-7; D possibly corresponds to TRBD1 (6 bases). CDR1 and CDR2 (germline): GTSNPN, SVGIG (reference sequence). The CDR3 length is 14 residues. Trimming removed 2 bases from V and 3 bases from J, with 14 bases in between. Filled out from reference TRBV30 and TRBJ2-7, the complete variable domain reads SQTIHQWPATLVQPVGSPLSLECTVEGTSNPNLYWYRQAAGRGLQLLFYSVGIGQISSEVPQNLSASRPQDRQFILSSKKLLLSDSGFYLCAWSSGQGLYEQYFGPGTRLTVT.

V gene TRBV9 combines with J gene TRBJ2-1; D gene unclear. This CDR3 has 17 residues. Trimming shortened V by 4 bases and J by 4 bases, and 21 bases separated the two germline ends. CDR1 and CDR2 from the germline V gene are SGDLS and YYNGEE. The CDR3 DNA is TGTGCCAGCAGCCCACGGGTCCTGGGGAAACTTTACAATGAGCAGTTCTTC. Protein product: CASSPRVLGKLYNEQFF.

The CDR3 region has the DNA TGCGCCAGCAGCCGGATCCCTAGTACTCCCTACAATGAGCAGTTCTTC. It codes for CASSRIPSTPYNEQFF. The gene calls are TRBV5-1 and TRBJ2-1; D is unresolved. This CDR3 is 16 amino acids long. Deletions cut 4 bases from V and 2 bases from J, with 16 bases between. Per germline, CDR1 SGHRS and CDR2 YFSETQ.

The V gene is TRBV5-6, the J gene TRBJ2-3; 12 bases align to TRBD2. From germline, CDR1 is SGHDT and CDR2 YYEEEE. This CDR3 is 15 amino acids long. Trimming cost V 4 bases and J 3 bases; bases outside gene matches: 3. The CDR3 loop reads CASSPTSGRTDTQYF. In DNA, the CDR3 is TGTGCCAGCAGCCCTACTAGCGGGAGGACAGATACGCAGTATTTT. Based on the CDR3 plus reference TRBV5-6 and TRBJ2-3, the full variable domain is DAGVTQSPTHLIKTRGQQVTLRCSPKSGHDTVSWYQQALGQGPQFIFQYYEEEERQRGNFPDRFSGHQFPNYSSELNVNALLLGDSALYLCASSPTSGRTDTQYFGPGTRLTVL.

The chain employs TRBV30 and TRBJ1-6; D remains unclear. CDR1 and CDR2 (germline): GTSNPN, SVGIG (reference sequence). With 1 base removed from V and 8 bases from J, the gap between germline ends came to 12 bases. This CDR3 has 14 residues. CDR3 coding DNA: TGTGCCTGGAGTGGGACGGCGGGCGATTCACCCCTCCACTTT. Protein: CAWSGTAGDSPLHF.

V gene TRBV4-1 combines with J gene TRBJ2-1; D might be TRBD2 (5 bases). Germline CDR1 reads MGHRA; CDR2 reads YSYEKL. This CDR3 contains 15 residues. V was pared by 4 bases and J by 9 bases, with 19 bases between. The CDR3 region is CASSPSPMSGFEQFF. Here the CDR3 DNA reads TGCGCCAGCAGCCCCTCTCCGATGTCGGGGTTTGAGCAGTTCTTC.